The present T cell receptor (beta chain) was sequenced within a study of CD8 T cells in ankylosing spondylitis (dated by TCRdb to 2016 to 2017). In terms of the full investigation: The study profiled T cell receptor beta repertoires in healthy donors and ankylosing spondylitis patients to find disease-linked TCR variants. The whole study cohort included about a hundred healthy donors and 20 to 25 ankylosing spondylitis patients. Samples of peripheral blood were taken, and for ankylosing spondylitis patients, synovial fluid was collected as well.

The study at large found these results: The disease-linked clones were reported to be significantly enriched in matched synovial fluid samples from ankylosing spondylitis patients. Blood from ankylosing spondylitis patients appeared to be characterized by a TCR beta motif composed of about eight highly homologous amino acid variants. In peripheral blood, the disease-linked clones were found at relatively low frequencies and had a CD8+ phenotype. Some motif variants were previously reported in synovial fluid and blood of reactive arthritis patients, suggesting common disease-initiation mechanisms.

Sequencing instrument: Illumina HiSeq 2500. Quantitative 5'-RACE with molecular barcodes was used to prepare TCR beta libraries. On the study's bioinformatics: To identify disease-linked TCR variants, a new computational method was used, one built on a probabilistic model of VDJ rearrangement. TCRdb reanalyzed the raw reads on its own, using fastp at Q25 for trimming and MiXCR for clone calling, and kept in-frame beta chains. Rows are unified per CDR3 protein, each entry keeping the most common DNA and genes. The V and J calls and clone size are TCRdb's, not the authors'. This sample has 270,000 or so distinct CDR3 sequences in its table, and 18% of those were observed once. The ten largest clones represent around a third of the sample. V was cut back by 6 bases and J by 5 bases, leaving a gap of 23 bases between them. The germline V gene (reference sequence) supplies CDR1 DFQATT and CDR2 SNEGSKA. Inclusive of the bounding cysteine and phenylalanine, the CDR3 is 16 residues long. Only the CDR3 DNA is retained, 48 bases long and in frame from the first base.

This clonotype was seen a few times. Its cognate antigen has yet to be identified. There are no base qualities to consult, and no much larger clone falls within one base. The receptor comes from a male donor with ankylosing spondylitis or in good health (not recorded which). The rearranged chain carries TRBV20-1 and TRBJ2-1, with the D gene tentatively TRBD1 or TRBD2, based on 5 matching bases in each. Material: blood, either unsorted or a sorted T cell fraction (not recorded which). The DNA is as follows: TGCAGTGCCCCTGATCCAGGGACCCGAGAGGACAATGAGCAGTTCTTC. Its coded protein is CSAPDPGTREDNEQFF.